This is a list of T cell receptor beta chains from one sample in a study of response to subunit inactivated influenza vaccine. TCRdb independently ran MiXCR on the RT-PCR reads; one entry per CDR3 protein. Of about 540,000 distinct CDR3 sequences in the sample, around 25% are singletons; the top ten hold 2.5% to 3.5%. These data were also filed under a second study, of T cells expressing NK-cell markers.

The specimen was CD4+ T cells sorted from PBMCs, collected 11 to 12 days after vaccination. These receptors were taken from a man aged 45-65 years who received an inactivated influenza vaccine. The CDR3 runs from the conserved cysteine through the conserved F or W. D genes are given only for firm matches. For some rows the clone size is stated as once, few or many, or as a class when expanded; others skip it.

j_call: TRBJ1-3; v_call: TRBV11-2; clone_size: few; d_call: -; cdr3_nt: TGTGCCAGCAGCTTATGGGACGGAGGAAACACCATATATTTT; cdr3_aa: CASSLWDGGNTIYF
j_call: TRBJ2-3; v_call: TRBV12-3/TRBV12-4; clone_size: -; d_call: TRBD2; cdr3_nt: TGTGCCAGCACTCTAGCGGGGATAGGGACAGATACGCAGTATTTT; cdr3_aa: CASTLAGIGTDTQYF
j_call: TRBJ1-1; v_call: TRBV6-6; clone_size: -; d_call: -; cdr3_nt: -; cdr3_aa: CASTFGQGTFF
j_call: TRBJ2-7; v_call: TRBV4-3; clone_size: -; d_call: TRBD1; cdr3_nt: TGCGCCAGCAGCCAAGTCTTCACAGGGGGCTACGAGCAGTACTTC; cdr3_aa: CASSQVFTGGYEQYF
j_call: TRBJ1-6; v_call: TRBV5-1; clone_size: -; d_call: -; cdr3_nt: TGCGCCAGCAGCGGGGCCCCCGGGTCAACAAGCTCGCCCCTCCACTTT; cdr3_aa: CASSGAPGSTSSPLHF
j_call: TRBJ1-1; v_call: TRBV5-1; clone_size: many; d_call: TRBD1; cdr3_nt: TGCGCCAGCAGCTTGGGACAGGGTTCTGAGGCTTTCTTT; cdr3_aa: CASSLGQGSEAFF
j_call: TRBJ2-1; v_call: TRBV20-1; clone_size: -; d_call: TRBD2; cdr3_nt: TGCAGTGCTAGCGGGGGGGCCTTAGATGAGCAGTTCTTC; cdr3_aa: CSASGGALDEQFF
j_call: TRBJ2-2; v_call: TRBV12-3/TRBV12-4; clone_size: -; d_call: TRBD2; cdr3_nt: TGTGCCAGCAGTTCTAGCGGGGACACCGGGGAGCTGTTTTTT; cdr3_aa: CASSSSGDTGELFF
j_call: TRBJ2-3; v_call: TRBV4-1; clone_size: -; d_call: TRBD2; cdr3_nt: TGCGCCAGCAGCCAAGTGAGCGGGGGGAACACAGATACGCAGTATTTT; cdr3_aa: CASSQVSGGNTDTQYF
j_call: TRBJ2-2; v_call: TRBV5-1; clone_size: few; d_call: -; cdr3_nt: TGCGCCAGCAGCTTGGCCTCGGGGGGCTCCGGGGAGCTGTTTTTT; cdr3_aa: CASSLASGGSGELFF
j_call: TRBJ2-7; v_call: TRBV20-1; clone_size: few; d_call: TRBD1; cdr3_nt: TGCAGTGCTACCGCCCGGGACAGGGTCCGGGAGCAGTACTTC; cdr3_aa: CSATARDRVREQYF
j_call: TRBJ1-6; v_call: TRBV7-2; clone_size: -; d_call: -; cdr3_nt: TGTGCCAGCAGCCCACAGACTTCTGCTTCACCCCTCCACTTT; cdr3_aa: CASSPQTSASPLHF
j_call: TRBJ2-5; v_call: TRBV5-4; clone_size: few; d_call: TRBD2; cdr3_nt: TGTGCCAGCAGCTTTGGAGGGGCAGCGGGGGGTTTCCAAGAGACCCAGTACTTC; cdr3_aa: CASSFGGAAGGFQETQYF
j_call: TRBJ2-5; v_call: TRBV20-1; clone_size: few; d_call: -; cdr3_nt: TGCAGTGCTAGGAACCTAGCGCCAGAGACCCAGTACTTC; cdr3_aa: CSARNLAPETQYF
j_call: TRBJ2-6; v_call: TRBV9; clone_size: few; d_call: -; cdr3_nt: TGTGCCAGCAGCGTAGGTCTGGGGCGCAGGGACCAGTCTGGGGCCAACGTCCTGACTTTC; cdr3_aa: CASSVGLGRRDQSGANVLTF
j_call: TRBJ2-7; v_call: TRBV15; clone_size: -; d_call: TRBD2; cdr3_nt: TGTGCCACCGCAGGGGGACTAGCGGGAATGTACGAGCAGTACTTC; cdr3_aa: CATAGGLAGMYEQYF
j_call: TRBJ1-1; v_call: TRBV10-3; clone_size: -; d_call: TRBD1; cdr3_nt: TGTGCCATCAGTGAGGACAGGGGAAAATTTGGCACTGAAGCTTTCTTT; cdr3_aa: CAISEDRGKFGTEAFF
j_call: TRBJ1-1; v_call: TRBV29-1; clone_size: few; d_call: -; cdr3_nt: TGCAGCGTTGAAGGGACGGTCACTGAAGCTTTCTTT; cdr3_aa: CSVEGTVTEAFF
j_call: TRBJ1-3; v_call: TRBV7-8; clone_size: -; d_call: -; cdr3_nt: TGTGCCAGCAGCAGGGTGCCCTCTGGAAACACCATATATTTT; cdr3_aa: CASSRVPSGNTIYF
j_call: TRBJ1-2; v_call: TRBV15; clone_size: -; d_call: -; cdr3_nt: TGTGCCACCAGCAGGGACCGCGGCACCTATGGCTACACCTTC; cdr3_aa: CATSRDRGTYGYTF
j_call: TRBJ1-1; v_call: TRBV20-1; clone_size: -; d_call: -; cdr3_nt: TGCAGTGCTAGAGATTGGGGCAGGACGAACACTGAAGCTTTCTTT; cdr3_aa: CSARDWGRTNTEAFF
j_call: TRBJ1-1; v_call: TRBV19; clone_size: many; d_call: -; cdr3_nt: TGTGCCAGTAGTTCAGGGTTGAACACTGAAGCTTTCTTT; cdr3_aa: CASSSGLNTEAFF
j_call: TRBJ1-4; v_call: TRBV9; clone_size: few; d_call: -; cdr3_nt: TGTGCCAGCAGCGGACATAATGAAAAACTGTTTTTT; cdr3_aa: CASSGHNEKLFF
j_call: TRBJ1-4; v_call: TRBV5-1; clone_size: few; d_call: -; cdr3_nt: TGCGCCAGCAGGGAGGGGATTGCAACTAATGAAAAACTGTTTTTT; cdr3_aa: CASREGIATNEKLFF
j_call: TRBJ2-3; v_call: TRBV28; clone_size: few; d_call: TRBD2; cdr3_nt: TGTGCCAGCGGGCTAGCGGGGGGTTTAAAAGATACGCAGTATTTT; cdr3_aa: CASGLAGGLKDTQYF
j_call: TRBJ2-4; v_call: TRBV20-1; clone_size: few; d_call: -; cdr3_nt: TGCAGTGCTAGAGGACCCTACGGACAGCCCCTAGCCAAAAACATTCAGTACTTC; cdr3_aa: CSARGPYGQPLAKNIQYF
j_call: TRBJ2-1; v_call: TRBV20-1; clone_size: few; d_call: -; cdr3_nt: TGCAGTGCTAGCGTAGGTAACAAGGGAAGTGAGCAGTTCTTC; cdr3_aa: CSASVGNKGSEQFF
j_call: TRBJ2-2; v_call: TRBV15; clone_size: -; d_call: -; cdr3_nt: TGTGCCACCAGCCGGGACGGGACCACCGGGGAGCTGTTTTTT; cdr3_aa: CATSRDGTTGELFF
j_call: TRBJ2-7; v_call: TRBV20-1; clone_size: -; d_call: TRBD2; cdr3_nt: TGCAGTGCAACACTAGCGGGAGGGCCCGACGAGCAGTACTTC; cdr3_aa: CSATLAGGPDEQYF
j_call: TRBJ1-1; v_call: TRBV3-1; clone_size: -; d_call: TRBD1; cdr3_nt: TGTGCCAGCAGCCGCTCCGGGACAGGGGAAGCTTTCTTT; cdr3_aa: CASSRSGTGEAFF
j_call: TRBJ2-2; v_call: TRBV15; clone_size: few; d_call: -; cdr3_nt: TGTGCCACCAGCAGAGATGAGACGGGGTTCATCACCGGGGAGCTGTTTTTT; cdr3_aa: CATSRDETGFITGELFF
j_call: TRBJ2-2; v_call: TRBV7-7; clone_size: -; d_call: -; cdr3_nt: TGTGCTAGCAGCTTAGCGGCCCGGCGGGACACCGGGGAGCTGTTTTTT; cdr3_aa: CASSLAARRDTGELFF
j_call: TRBJ1-5; v_call: TRBV4-1; clone_size: few; d_call: -; cdr3_nt: TGCGCCAGCAGCCAAGATTCCCAGGGGAATCAGCCCCAGCATTTT; cdr3_aa: CASSQDSQGNQPQHF
j_call: TRBJ2-7; v_call: TRBV7-3; clone_size: few; d_call: -; cdr3_nt: TGTGCCAGCAGCTTAGGGCCAGAGTACGAGCAGTACTTC; cdr3_aa: CASSLGPEYEQYF
j_call: TRBJ2-3; v_call: TRBV7-9; clone_size: many; d_call: -; cdr3_nt: TGTGCCAGCAGCCCCAAACTAGCAGATACGCAGTATTTT; cdr3_aa: CASSPKLADTQYF
j_call: TRBJ2-7; v_call: TRBV4-2; clone_size: few; d_call: -; cdr3_nt: TGTGCCAGCAGCCTCGGGACACTTACCTACGAGCAGTACTTC; cdr3_aa: CASSLGTLTYEQYF
j_call: TRBJ1-3; v_call: TRBV12-3/TRBV12-4; clone_size: many; d_call: -; cdr3_nt: TGTGCCAGCAGAAACAGGGACCACGGAAACACCATATATTTT; cdr3_aa: CASRNRDHGNTIYF
j_call: TRBJ2-7; v_call: TRBV5-1; clone_size: many; d_call: TRBD2; cdr3_nt: TGCGCCAGCAGCTTGTCCCAAGCGGGAGCAAACGAGCAGTACTTC; cdr3_aa: CASSLSQAGANEQYF
j_call: TRBJ2-7; v_call: TRBV6-5; clone_size: few; d_call: -; cdr3_nt: TGTGCCAGCAGTTACTCGACGGGCAGTGTGGGCTACGAGCAGTACTTC; cdr3_aa: CASSYSTGSVGYEQYF
j_call: TRBJ2-6; v_call: TRBV28; clone_size: few; d_call: TRBD1; cdr3_nt: TGTGCCAGCAGTACCTCGCAGGGGGCGGGGGGGGCCAACGTCCTGACTTTC; cdr3_aa: CASSTSQGAGGANVLTF
j_call: TRBJ2-7; v_call: TRBV12-3/TRBV12-4; clone_size: few; d_call: -; cdr3_nt: TGTGCCAGCACCCTGACTAGTGCCAACGAGCAGTACTTC; cdr3_aa: CASTLTSANEQYF
j_call: TRBJ2-1; v_call: TRBV29-1; clone_size: many; d_call: -; cdr3_nt: TGCAGCGGGTGGCGGAATGAGCAGTTCTTC; cdr3_aa: CSGWRNEQFF
j_call: TRBJ2-7; v_call: TRBV9; clone_size: -; d_call: TRBD2; cdr3_nt: TGTGCCAGCAGCGACCGGGACTACTCCTACGAGCAGTACTTC; cdr3_aa: CASSDRDYSYEQYF
j_call: TRBJ2-5; v_call: TRBV5-1; clone_size: few; d_call: TRBD1; cdr3_nt: TGCGCCAGCAGCCAAGGACAGGGGGTAGGAGAGACCCAGTACTTC; cdr3_aa: CASSQGQGVGETQYF
j_call: TRBJ2-7; v_call: TRBV5-1; clone_size: -; d_call: -; cdr3_nt: TGCGCCAGCAGCACCCTGGACGGAACCTACTACGAGCAGTACTTC; cdr3_aa: CASSTLDGTYYEQYF
j_call: TRBJ2-7; v_call: TRBV4-2; clone_size: few; d_call: TRBD1; cdr3_nt: TGTGCCAGCAGCCGGGACAGGGGGGGACCCTCCTACGAGCAGTACTTC; cdr3_aa: CASSRDRGGPSYEQYF
j_call: TRBJ1-1; v_call: TRBV7-2; clone_size: -; d_call: -; cdr3_nt: TGTGCCAGCAGCTTAGCCGCCATGAACACTGAAGCTTTCTTT; cdr3_aa: CASSLAAMNTEAFF
j_call: TRBJ2-3; v_call: TRBV2; clone_size: few; d_call: -; cdr3_nt: TGTGCCAGCAGTCGGGACGGAATCACAGATACGCAGTATTTT; cdr3_aa: CASSRDGITDTQYF
j_call: TRBJ2-3; v_call: TRBV5-1; clone_size: -; d_call: TRBD2; cdr3_nt: TGCGCCAGCAGCAGTTTAGCGGGGGGGGACGATACGCAGTATTTT; cdr3_aa: CASSSLAGGDDTQYF
j_call: TRBJ1-5; v_call: TRBV7-8; clone_size: few; d_call: -; cdr3_nt: TGTGCCAGCAGCTTAGGTCCAGTACTTCATCCTTATAGCAATCAGCCCCAGCATTTT; cdr3_aa: CASSLGPVLHPYSNQPQHF
j_call: TRBJ2-7; v_call: TRBV20-1; clone_size: few; d_call: -; cdr3_nt: TGCAGTGCTGGCAGGGGAGCGGGTTACGAGCAGTACTTC; cdr3_aa: CSAGRGAGYEQYF
j_call: TRBJ2-5; v_call: TRBV11-2; clone_size: -; d_call: -; cdr3_nt: TGTGCCAGCAGCTTAACCCGACAGTATCAAGAGACCCAGTACTTC; cdr3_aa: CASSLTRQYQETQYF
j_call: TRBJ2-3; v_call: TRBV20-1; clone_size: -; d_call: TRBD2; cdr3_nt: TGCAGTGCTAGAGATCGCCTAGCGGGAGGTTTAGATACGCAGTATTTT; cdr3_aa: CSARDRLAGGLDTQYF